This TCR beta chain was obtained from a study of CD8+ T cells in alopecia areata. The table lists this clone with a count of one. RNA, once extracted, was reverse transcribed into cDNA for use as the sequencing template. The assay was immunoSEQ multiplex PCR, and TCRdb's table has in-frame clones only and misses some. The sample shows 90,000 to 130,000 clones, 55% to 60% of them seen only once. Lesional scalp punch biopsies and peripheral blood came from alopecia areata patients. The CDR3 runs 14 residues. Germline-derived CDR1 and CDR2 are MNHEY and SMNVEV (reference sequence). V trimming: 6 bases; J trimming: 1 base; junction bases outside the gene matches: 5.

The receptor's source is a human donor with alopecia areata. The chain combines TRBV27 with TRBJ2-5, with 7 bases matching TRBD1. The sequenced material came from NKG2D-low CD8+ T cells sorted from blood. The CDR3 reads CASSRRDSQETQYF. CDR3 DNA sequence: TGTGCCAGCAGCCGCAGGGACAGCCAAGAGACCCAGTACTTC.